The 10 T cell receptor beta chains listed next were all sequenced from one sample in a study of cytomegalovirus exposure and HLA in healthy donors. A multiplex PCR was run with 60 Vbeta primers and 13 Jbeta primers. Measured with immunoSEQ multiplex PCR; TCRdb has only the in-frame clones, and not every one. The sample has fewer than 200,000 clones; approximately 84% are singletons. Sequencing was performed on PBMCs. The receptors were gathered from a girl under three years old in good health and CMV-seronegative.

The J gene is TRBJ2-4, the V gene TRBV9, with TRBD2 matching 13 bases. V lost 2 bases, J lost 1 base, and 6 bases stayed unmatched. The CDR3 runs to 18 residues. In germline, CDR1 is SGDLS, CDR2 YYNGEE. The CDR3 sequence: CASSVVGLAGKAKNIQYF. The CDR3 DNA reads TGTGCCAGCAGCGTCGTGGGACTAGCGGGGAAGGCCAAAAACATTCAGTACTTC.

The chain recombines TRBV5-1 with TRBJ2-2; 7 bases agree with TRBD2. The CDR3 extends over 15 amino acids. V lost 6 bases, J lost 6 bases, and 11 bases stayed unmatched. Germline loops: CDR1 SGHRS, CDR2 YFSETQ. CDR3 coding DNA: TGCGCCAGCAACCGACGGGACTATAAAGCCGGGGAGCTGTTTTTT. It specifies CASNRRDYKAGELFF.

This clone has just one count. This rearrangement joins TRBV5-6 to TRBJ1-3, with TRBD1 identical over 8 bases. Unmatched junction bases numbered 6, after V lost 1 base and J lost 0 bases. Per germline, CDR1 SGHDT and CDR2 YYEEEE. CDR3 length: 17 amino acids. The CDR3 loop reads CASSLRARGHSGNTIYF. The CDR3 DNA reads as TGTGCCAGCAGCTTGAGGGCCAGGGGGCACTCTGGAAACACCATATATTTT.

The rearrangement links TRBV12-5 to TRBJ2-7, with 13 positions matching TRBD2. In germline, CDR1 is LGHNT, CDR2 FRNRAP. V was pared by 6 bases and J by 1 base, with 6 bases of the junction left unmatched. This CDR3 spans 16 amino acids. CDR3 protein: CASGPQGLAGSYEQYF. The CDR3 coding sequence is TGTGCTAGTGGACCGCAGGGACTAGCGGGATCCTACGAGCAGTACTTC.

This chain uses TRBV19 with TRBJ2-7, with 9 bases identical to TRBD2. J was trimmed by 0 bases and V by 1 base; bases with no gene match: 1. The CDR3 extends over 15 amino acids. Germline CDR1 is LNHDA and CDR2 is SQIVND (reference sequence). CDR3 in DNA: TGTGCCAGTAGTATAGGACTAGCGGACTCCTACGAGCAGTACTTC. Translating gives CASSIGLADSYEQYF.

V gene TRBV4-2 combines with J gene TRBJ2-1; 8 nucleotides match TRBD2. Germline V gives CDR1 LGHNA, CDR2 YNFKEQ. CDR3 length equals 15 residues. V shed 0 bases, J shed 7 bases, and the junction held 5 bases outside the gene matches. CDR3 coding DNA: TGTGCCAGCAGCCAAGAAGCGGGAGTAGTTAATGAGCAGTTCTTC. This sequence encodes CASSQEAGVVNEQFF.

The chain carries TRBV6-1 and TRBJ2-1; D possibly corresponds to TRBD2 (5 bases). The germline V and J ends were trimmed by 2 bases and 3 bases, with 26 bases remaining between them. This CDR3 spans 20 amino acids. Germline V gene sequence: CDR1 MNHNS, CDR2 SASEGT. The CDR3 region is CASSEFSLASTSGLYNEQFF. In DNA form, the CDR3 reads TGTGCCAGCAGTGAATTCTCCCTGGCCAGCACTTCTGGACTCTACAATGAGCAGTTCTTC.

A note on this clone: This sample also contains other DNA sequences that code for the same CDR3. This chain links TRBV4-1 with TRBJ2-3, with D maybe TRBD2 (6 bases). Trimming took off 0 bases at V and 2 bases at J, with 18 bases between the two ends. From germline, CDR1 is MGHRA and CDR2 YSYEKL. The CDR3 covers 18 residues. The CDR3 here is CASSQDPPGSIVTDTQYF. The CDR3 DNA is TGCGCCAGCAGCCAAGATCCCCCCGGGAGTATTGTCACAGATACGCAGTATTTT.

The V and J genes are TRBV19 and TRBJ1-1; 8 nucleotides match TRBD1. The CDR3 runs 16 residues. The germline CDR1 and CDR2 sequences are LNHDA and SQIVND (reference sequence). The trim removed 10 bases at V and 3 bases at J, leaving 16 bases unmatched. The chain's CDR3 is CANTNRDRFLDTEAFF. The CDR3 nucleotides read TGTGCCAATACTAACCGGGACAGGTTTTTAGACACTGAAGCTTTCTTT.

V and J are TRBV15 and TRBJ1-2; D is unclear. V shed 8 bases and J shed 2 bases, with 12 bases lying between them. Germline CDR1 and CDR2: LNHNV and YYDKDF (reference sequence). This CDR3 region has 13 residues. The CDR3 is CATVNRGNYGYTF. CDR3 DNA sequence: TGTGCCACCGTCAACAGAGGGAACTATGGCTACACCTTC.